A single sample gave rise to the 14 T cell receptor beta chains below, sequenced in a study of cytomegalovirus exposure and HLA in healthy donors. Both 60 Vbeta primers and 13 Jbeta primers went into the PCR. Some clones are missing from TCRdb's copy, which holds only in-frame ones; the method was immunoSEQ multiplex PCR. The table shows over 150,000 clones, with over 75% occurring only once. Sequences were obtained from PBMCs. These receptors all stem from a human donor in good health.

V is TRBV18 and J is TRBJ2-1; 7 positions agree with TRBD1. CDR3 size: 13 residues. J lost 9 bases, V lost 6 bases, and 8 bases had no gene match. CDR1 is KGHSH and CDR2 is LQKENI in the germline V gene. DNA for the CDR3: TGTGCCAGCTCCCCCAGCAGGGGGAGTGAGCAGTTCTTC. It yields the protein CASSPSRGSEQFF.

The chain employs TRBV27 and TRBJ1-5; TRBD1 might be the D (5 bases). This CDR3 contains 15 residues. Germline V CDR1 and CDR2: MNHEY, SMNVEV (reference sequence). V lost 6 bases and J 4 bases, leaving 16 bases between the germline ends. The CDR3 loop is CASSLGGDWNQPQHF. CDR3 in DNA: TGTGCCAGCAGCCTAGGAGGGGATTGGAATCAGCCCCAGCATTTT.

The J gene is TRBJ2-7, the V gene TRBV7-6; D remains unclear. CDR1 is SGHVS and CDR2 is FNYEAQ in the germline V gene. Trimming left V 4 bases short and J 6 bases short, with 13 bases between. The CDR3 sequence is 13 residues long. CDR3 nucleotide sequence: TGTGCCAGCAGCTCTGGGCCCAGTAGCGAGCAGTACTTC. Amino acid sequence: CASSSGPSSEQYF. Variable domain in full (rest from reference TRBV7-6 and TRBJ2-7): GAGVSQSPRYKVTKRGQDVALRCDPISGHVSLYWYRQALGQGPEFLTYFNYEAQQDKSGLPNDRFSAERPEGSISTLTIQRTEQRDSAMYRCASSSGPSSEQYFGPGTRLTVT.

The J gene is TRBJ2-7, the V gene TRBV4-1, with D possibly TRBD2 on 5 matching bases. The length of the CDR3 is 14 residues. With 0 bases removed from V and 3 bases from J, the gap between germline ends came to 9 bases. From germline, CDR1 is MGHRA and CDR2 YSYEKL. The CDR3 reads CASSQEPGIYEQYF. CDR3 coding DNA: TGCGCCAGCAGCCAAGAACCGGGAATCTACGAGCAGTACTTC.

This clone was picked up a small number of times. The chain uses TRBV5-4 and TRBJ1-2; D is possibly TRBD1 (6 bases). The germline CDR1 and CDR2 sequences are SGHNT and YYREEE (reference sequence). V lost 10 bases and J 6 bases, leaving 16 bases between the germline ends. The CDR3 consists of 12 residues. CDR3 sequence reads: CAGRGGFDGYTF. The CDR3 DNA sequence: TGTGCCGGGAGAGGGGGTTTCGATGGCTACACCTTC.

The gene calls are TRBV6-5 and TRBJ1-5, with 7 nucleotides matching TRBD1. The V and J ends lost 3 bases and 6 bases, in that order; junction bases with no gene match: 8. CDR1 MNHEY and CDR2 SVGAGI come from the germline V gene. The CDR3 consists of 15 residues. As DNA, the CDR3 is TGTGCCAGCAGTTATGGCAGGGGGTATGGTCAGCCCCAGCATTTT. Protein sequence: CASSYGRGYGQPQHF.

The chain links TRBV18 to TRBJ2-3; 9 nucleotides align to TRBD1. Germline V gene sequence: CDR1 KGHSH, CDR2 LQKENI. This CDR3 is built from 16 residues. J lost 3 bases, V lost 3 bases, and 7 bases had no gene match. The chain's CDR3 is CASSPRLGTGTDTQYF. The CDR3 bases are TGTGCCAGCTCACCTCGTTTGGGGACAGGGACAGATACGCAGTATTTT. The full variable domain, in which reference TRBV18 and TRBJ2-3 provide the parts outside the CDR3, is NAGVMQNPRHLVRRRGQEARLRCSPMKGHSHVYWYRQLPEEGLKFMVYLQKENIIDESGMPKERFSAEFPKEGPSILRIQQVVRGDSAAYFCASSPRLGTGTDTQYFGPGTRLTVL.

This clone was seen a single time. In DNA, the CDR3 is TGTGCCAGTAGTCGGCCGGGGGGCAGCTCTGGGGCCAACGTCCTGACTTTC. Protein: CASSRPGGSSGANVLTF. V gene TRBV19 combines with J gene TRBJ2-6, with a tentative D call TRBD2 (7 bases). The CDR3 is made up of 17 amino acids. Trimming shortened V by 5 bases and J by 0 bases, and 14 bases separated the two germline ends. Germline V gives CDR1 LNHDA, CDR2 SQIVND (reference sequence). Complete variable domain (other parts from reference TRBV19 and TRBJ2-6): DGGITQSPKYLFRKEGQNVTLSCEQNLNHDAMYWYRQDPGQGLRLIYYSQIVNDFQKGDIAEGYSVSREKKESFPLTVTSAQKNPTAFYLCASSRPGGSSGANVLTFGAGSRLTVL.

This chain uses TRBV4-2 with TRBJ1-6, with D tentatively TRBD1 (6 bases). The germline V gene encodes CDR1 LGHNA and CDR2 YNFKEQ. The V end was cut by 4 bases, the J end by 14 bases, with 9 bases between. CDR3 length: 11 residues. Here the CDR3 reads CASSPGVALHF. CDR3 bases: TGTGCCAGCAGCCCAGGGGTGGCCCTCCACTTT.

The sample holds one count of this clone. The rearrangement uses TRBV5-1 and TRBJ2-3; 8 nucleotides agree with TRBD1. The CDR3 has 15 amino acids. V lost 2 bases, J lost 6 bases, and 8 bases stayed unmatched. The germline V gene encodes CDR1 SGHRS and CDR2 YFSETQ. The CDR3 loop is CASSLGDRGVDTQYF. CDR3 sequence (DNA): TGCGCCAGCAGCTTAGGAGACAGGGGTGTGGATACGCAGTATTTT. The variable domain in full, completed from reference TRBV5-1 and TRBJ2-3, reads KAGVTQTPRYLIKTRGQQVTLSCSPISGHRSVSWYQQTPGQGLQFLFEYFSETQRNKGNFPGRFSGRQFSNSRSEMNVSTLELGDSALYLCASSLGDRGVDTQYFGPGTRLTVL.

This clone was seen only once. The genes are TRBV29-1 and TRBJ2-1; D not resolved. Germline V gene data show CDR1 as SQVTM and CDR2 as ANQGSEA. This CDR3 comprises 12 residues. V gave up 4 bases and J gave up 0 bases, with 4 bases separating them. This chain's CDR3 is CSVAGSYNEQFF. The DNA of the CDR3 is TGCAGCGTTGCAGGCTCCTACAATGAGCAGTTCTTC.

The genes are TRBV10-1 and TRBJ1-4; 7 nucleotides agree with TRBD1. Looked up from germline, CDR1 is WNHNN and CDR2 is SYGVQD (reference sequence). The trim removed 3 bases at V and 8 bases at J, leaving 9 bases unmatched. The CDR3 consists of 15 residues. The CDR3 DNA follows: TGCGCCAGCAGTGACAATGGACAGGCTCGGGAAAAACTGTTTTTT. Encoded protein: CASSDNGQAREKLFF.

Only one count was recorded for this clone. The CDR3 loop is CASTQLGGYTF. Written as DNA, the CDR3 is TGTGCCAGCACTCAGTTGGGCGGCTACACCTTC. This rearrangement joins TRBV6-1 to TRBJ1-2, with D unresolved. The CDR3 runs to 11 residues. V lost 7 bases and J 8 bases, leaving 11 bases between the germline ends. The V gene's germline CDR1 is MNHNS and CDR2 SASEGT.

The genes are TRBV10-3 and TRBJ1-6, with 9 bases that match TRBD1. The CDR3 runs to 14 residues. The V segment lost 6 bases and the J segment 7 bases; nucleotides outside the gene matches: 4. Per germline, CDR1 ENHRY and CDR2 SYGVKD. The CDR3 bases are TGTGCCATCAGCCTCGGACAGGGGAATTCACCCCTCCACTTT. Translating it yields CAISLGQGNSPLHF.